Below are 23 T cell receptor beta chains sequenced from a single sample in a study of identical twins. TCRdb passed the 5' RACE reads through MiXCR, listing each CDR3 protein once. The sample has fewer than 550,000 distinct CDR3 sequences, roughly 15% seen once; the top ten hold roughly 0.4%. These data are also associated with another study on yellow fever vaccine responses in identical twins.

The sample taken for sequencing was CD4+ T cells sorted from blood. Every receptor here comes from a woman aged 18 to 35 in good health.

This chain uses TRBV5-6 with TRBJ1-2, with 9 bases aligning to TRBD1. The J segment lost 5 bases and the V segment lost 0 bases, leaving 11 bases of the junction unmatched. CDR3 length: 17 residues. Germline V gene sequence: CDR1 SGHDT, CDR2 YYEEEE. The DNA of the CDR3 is TGTGCCAGCAGCTTGGTCGGTCGGACAGGGGCATCGTATGGCTACACCTTC. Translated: CASSLVGRTGASYGYTF.

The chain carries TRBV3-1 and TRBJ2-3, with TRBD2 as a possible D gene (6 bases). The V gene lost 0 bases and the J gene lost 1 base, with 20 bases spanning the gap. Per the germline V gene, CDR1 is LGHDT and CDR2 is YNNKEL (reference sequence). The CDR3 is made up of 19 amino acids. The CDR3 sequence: CASSQDRRLGGGRTDTQYF. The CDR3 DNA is TGTGCCAGCAGCCAAGATCGACGGCTTGGGGGAGGACGCACAGATACGCAGTATTTT.

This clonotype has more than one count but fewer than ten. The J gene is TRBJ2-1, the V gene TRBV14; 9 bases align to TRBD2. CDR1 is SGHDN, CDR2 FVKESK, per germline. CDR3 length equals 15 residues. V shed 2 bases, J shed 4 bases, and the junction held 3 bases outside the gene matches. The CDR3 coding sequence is TGTGCCAGCAGCCAACTAGCGGGGAAATACAATGAGCAGTTCTTC. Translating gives CASSQLAGKYNEQFF.

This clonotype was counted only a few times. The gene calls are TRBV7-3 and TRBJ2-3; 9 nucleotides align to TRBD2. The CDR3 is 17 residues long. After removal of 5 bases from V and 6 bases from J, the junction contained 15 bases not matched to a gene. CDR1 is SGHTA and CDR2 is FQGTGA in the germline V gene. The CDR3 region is CASSTWFGSGGSDTQYF. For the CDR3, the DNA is TGTGCCAGCAGCACCTGGTTCGGTAGCGGGGGTTCGGATACGCAGTATTTT.

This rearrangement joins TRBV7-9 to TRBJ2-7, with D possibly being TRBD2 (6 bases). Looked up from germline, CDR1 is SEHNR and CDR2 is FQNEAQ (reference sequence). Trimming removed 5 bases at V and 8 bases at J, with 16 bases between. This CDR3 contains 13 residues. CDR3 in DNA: TGTGCCAGCAGCCTCGGGACCGCGGGGCAGCAGTACGTC. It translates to CASSLGTAGQQYV.

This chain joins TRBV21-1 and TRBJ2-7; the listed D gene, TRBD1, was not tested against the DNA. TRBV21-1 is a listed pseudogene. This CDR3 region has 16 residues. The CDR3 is CASSRKNGTGTYEQYF. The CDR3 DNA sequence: TGTGCCAGCAGCAGAAAGAATGGGACAGGAACCTACGAGCAGTACTTC.

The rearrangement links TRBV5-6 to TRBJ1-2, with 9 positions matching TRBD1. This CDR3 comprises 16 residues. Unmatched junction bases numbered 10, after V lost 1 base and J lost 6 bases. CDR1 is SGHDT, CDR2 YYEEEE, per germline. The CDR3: CASSLRRTGVSHGYTF. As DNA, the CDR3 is TGTGCCAGCAGCTTGAGGAGGACAGGGGTTTCCCATGGCTACACCTTC.

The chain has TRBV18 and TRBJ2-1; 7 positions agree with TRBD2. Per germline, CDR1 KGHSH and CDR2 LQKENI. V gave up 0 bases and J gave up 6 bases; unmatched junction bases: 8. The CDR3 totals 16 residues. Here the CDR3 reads CASSPPSGITINEQFF. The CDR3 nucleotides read TGTGCCAGCTCACCACCCAGCGGGATAACGATCAATGAGCAGTTCTTC.

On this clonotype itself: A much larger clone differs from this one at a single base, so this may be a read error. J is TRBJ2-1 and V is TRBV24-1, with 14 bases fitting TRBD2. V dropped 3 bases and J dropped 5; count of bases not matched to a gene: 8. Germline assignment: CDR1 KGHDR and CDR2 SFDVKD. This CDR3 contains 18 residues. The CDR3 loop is CATSDGTSGSVYNNEQFF. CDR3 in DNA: TGTGCCACCAGTGATGGGACTAGCGGGAGCGTGTATAACAATGAGCAGTTCTTC.

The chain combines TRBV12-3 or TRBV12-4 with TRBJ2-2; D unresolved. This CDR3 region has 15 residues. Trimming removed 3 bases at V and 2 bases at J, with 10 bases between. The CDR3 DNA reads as TGTGCCAGCAGTTTCCGGACGAGAAACACCGGGGAGCTGTTTTTT. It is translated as CASSFRTRNTGELFF.

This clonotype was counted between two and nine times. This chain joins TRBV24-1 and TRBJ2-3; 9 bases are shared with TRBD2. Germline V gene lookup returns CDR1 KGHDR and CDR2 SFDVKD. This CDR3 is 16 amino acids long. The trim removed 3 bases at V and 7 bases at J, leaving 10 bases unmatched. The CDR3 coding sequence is TGTGCCACCAGTGATCCAGGAGCGGGGGGCTATTATACGCAGTATTTT. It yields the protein CATSDPGAGGYYTQYF.

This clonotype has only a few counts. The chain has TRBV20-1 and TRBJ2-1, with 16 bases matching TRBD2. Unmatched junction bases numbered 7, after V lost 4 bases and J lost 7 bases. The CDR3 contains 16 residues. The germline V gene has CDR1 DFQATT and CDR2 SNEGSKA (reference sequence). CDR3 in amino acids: CSATGLAGGPMNEQFF. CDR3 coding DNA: TGCAGTGCTACGGGACTAGCGGGAGGGCCAATGAATGAGCAGTTCTTC.

This chain's CDR3 is CASSSPRQQGMTEAFF. The CDR3 DNA sequence: TGCGCCAGCAGCTCCCCCCGCCAACAGGGGATGACTGAAGCTTTCTTT. The chain joins TRBV5-1 to TRBJ1-1; 7 bases fit TRBD1. The CDR3 runs to 16 residues. Germline V lookup: CDR1 SGHRS, CDR2 YFSETQ. Trimming at V came to 3 bases and at J to 5 bases, leaving 13 bases not matched to a gene.

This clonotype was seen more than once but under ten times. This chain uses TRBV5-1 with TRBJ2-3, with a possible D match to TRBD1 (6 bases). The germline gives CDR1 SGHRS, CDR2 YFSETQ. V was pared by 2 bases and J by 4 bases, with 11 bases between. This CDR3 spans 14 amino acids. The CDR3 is CASSFTGPADTQYF. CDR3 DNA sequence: TGCGCCAGCAGCTTTACAGGGCCAGCAGATACGCAGTATTTT.

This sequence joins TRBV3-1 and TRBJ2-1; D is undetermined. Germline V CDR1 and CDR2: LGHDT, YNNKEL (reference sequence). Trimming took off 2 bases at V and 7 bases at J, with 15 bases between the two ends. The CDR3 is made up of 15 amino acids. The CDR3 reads CASSQRALMRNEQFF. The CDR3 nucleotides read TGTGCCAGCAGCCAAAGGGCGCTGATGAGGAATGAGCAGTTCTTC.

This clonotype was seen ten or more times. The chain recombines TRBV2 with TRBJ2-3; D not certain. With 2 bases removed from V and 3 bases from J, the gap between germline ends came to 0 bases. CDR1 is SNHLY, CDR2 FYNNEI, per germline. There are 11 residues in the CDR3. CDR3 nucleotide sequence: TGTGCCAGCAGTGAAACAGATACGCAGTATTTT. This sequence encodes CASSETDTQYF. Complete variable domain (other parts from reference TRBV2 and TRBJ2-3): EPEVTQTPSHQVTQMGQEVILRCVPISNHLYFYWYRQILGQKVEFLVSFYNNEISEKSEIFDDQFSVERPDGSNFTLKIRSTKLEDSAMYFCASSETDTQYFGPGTRLTVL.

DNA of the CDR3: TGTGCCAGCAGCCAAGGGTTCACCGGGACAGGGTTCAATCAGCCCCAGCATTTT. As protein: CASSQGFTGTGFNQPQHF. The rearrangement joins TRBV3-1 to TRBJ1-5; 9 bases map to TRBD1. With 1 base clipped from V and 3 bases from J, the junction kept 10 bases outside the gene matches. Per germline, CDR1 LGHDT and CDR2 YNNKEL (reference sequence). CDR3 size: 18 residues. The full variable domain, completed using reference TRBV3-1 and TRBJ1-5, is DTAVSQTPKYLVTQMGNDKSIKCEQNLGHDTMYWYKQDSKKFLKIMFSYNNKELIINETVPNRFSPKSPDKAHLNLHINSLELGDSAVYFCASSQGFTGTGFNQPQHFGDGTRLSIL.

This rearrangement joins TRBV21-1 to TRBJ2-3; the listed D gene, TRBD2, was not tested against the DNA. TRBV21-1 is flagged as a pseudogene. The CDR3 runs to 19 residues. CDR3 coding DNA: TGTGCCAGCAGCAAATCCACGGGGACTAGCGGGGGATTCACAGATACGCAGTATTTT. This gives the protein CASSKSTGTSGGFTDTQYF.

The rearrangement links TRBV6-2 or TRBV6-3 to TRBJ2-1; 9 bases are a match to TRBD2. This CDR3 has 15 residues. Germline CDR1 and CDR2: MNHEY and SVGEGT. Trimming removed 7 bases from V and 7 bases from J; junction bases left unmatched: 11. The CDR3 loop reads CASNPLAGGRNEQFF. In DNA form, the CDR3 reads TGTGCCAGCAACCCCCTGGCGGGGGGGCGGAATGAGCAGTTCTTC.

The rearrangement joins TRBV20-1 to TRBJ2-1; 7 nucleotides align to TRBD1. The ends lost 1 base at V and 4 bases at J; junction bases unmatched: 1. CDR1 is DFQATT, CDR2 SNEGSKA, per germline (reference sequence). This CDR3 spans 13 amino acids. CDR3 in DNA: TGCAGTGCTAGAGGGACAGGATACAATGAGCAGTTCTTC. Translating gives CSARGTGYNEQFF.

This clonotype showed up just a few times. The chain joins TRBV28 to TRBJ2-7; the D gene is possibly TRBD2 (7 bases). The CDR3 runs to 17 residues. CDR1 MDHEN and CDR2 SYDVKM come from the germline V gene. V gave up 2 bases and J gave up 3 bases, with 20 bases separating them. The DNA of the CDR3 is TGTGCCAGCAGTTTAGGGGCCCCGTGGGGGGGGCTCTACGAGCAGTACTTC. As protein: CASSLGAPWGGLYEQYF.

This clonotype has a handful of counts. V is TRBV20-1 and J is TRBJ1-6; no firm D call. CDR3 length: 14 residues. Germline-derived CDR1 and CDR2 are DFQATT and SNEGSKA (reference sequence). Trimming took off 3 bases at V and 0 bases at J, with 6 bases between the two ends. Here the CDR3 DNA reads TGCAGTGCTAGGGAGAGCTCCTATAATTCACCCCTCCACTTT. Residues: CSARESSYNSPLHF.

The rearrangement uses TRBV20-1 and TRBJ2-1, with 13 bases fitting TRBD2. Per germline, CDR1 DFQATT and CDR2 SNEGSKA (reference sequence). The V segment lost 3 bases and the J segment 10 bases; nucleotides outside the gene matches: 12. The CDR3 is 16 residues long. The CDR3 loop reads CSARSRTSGRGGEQFF. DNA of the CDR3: TGCAGTGCTAGGTCTCGGACTAGCGGGAGAGGTGGAGAGCAGTTCTTC.